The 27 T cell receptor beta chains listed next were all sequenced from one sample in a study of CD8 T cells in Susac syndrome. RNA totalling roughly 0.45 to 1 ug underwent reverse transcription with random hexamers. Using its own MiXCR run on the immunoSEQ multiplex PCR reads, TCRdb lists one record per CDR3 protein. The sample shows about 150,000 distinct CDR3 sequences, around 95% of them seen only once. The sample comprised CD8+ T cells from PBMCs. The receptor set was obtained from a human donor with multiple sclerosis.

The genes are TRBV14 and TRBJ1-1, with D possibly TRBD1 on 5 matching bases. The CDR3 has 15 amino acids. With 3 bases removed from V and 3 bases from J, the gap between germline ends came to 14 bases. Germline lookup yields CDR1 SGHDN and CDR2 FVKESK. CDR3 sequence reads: CASSQRGAQDTEAFF. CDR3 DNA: TGTGCCAGCAGCCAGAGGGGTGCTCAGGACACTGAAGCTTTCTTT.

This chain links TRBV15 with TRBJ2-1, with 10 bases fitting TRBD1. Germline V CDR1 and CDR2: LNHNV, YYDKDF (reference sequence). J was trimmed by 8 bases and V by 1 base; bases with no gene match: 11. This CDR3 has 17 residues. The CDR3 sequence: CATSRGIDRGLGDEQFF. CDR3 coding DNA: TGTGCCACCAGCAGAGGAATCGACAGGGGGCTCGGCGATGAGCAGTTCTTC.

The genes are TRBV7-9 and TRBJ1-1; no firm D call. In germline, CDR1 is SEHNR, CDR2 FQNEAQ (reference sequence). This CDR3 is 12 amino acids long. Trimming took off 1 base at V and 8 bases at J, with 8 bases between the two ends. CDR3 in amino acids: CASSLDSVEAFF. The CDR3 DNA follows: TGTGCCAGCAGCTTAGATTCGGTGGAAGCTTTCTTT.

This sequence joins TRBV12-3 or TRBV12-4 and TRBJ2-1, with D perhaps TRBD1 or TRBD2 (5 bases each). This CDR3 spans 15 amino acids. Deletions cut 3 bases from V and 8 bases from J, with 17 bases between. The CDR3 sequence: CASSLSGMRGDEQFF. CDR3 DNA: TGTGCCAGCAGTTTGTCGGGGATGAGGGGAGATGAGCAGTTCTTC.

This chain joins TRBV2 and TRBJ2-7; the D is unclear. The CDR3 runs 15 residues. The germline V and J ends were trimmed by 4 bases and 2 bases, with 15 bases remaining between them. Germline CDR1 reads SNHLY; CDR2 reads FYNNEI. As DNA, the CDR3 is TGTGCCAGCAGTGTGCCCCCAAGGTCAGCCTACGAGCAGTACTTC. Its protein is CASSVPPRSAYEQYF.

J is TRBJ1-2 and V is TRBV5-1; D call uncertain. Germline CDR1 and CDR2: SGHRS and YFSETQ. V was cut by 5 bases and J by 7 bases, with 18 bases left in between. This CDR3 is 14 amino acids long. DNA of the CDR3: TGCGCCAGCAGAACTAAAGGAGACGGGCTTGGCTACACCTTC. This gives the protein CASRTKGDGLGYTF.

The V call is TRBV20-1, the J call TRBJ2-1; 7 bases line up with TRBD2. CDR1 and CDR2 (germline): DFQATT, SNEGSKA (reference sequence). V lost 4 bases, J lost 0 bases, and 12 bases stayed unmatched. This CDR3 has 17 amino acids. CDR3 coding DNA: TGCAGTGCTATTCCCCGCGGGGGTATGAGCTCCTACAATGAGCAGTTCTTC. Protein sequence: CSAIPRGGMSSYNEQFF.

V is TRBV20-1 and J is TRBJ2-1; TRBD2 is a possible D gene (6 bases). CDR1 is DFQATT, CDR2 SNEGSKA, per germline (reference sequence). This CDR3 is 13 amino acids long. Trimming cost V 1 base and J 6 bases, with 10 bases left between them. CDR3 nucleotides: TGCAGTGCTAGAGTTCGGGGAGGCAATGAGCAGTTCTTC. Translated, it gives CSARVRGGNEQFF.

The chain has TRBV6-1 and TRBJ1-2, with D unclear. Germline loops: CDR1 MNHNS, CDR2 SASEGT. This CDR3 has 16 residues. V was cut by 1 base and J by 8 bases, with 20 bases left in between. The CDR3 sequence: CASSEEISSSPSGYTF. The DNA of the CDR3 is TGTGCCAGCAGTGAAGAGATATCGTCCTCACCGAGCGGCTACACCTTC.

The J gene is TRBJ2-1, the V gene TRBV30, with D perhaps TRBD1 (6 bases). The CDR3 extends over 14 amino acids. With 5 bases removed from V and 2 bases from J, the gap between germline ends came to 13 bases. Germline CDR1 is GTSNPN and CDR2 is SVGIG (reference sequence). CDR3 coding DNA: TGTGCCTGGTCCGGGACACCTACCTACAATGAGCAGTTCTTC. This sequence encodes CAWSGTPTYNEQFF.

CDR3 sequence reads: CASSSMGQGYGYTF. The CDR3 nucleotides read TGTGCCAGCAGCTCGATGGGGCAGGGCTATGGCTACACCTTC. The gene calls are TRBV5-6 and TRBJ1-2, with D maybe TRBD1 (5 bases). Trimming cost V 3 bases and J 4 bases, with 13 bases left between them. Looked up from germline, CDR1 is SGHDT and CDR2 is YYEEEE. This CDR3 contains 14 residues.

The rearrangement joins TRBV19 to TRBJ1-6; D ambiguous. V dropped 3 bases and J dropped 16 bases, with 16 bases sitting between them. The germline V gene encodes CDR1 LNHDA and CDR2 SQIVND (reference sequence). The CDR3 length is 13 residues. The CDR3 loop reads CASSIMRVSDLHF. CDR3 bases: TGTGCCAGTAGTATTATGAGGGTCAGTGATCTCCACTTT.

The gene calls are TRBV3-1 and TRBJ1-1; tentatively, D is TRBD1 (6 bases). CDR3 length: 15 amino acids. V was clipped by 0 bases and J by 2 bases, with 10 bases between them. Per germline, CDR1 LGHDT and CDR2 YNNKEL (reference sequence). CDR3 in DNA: TGTGCCAGCAGCCAAGATCTACAGGGAAACACTGAAGCTTTCTTT. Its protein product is CASSQDLQGNTEAFF.

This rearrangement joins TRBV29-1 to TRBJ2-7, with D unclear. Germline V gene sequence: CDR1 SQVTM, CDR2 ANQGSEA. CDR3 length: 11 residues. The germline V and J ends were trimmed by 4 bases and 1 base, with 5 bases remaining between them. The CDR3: CSVGQSYEQYF. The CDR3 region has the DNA TGCAGCGTTGGACAATCCTACGAGCAGTACTTC.

The CDR3: CSVEMGQPAAFF. CDR3 in DNA: TGCAGCGTTGAAATGGGACAGCCTGCCGCTTTCTTT. The chain carries TRBV29-1 and TRBJ1-1; 7 nucleotides agree with TRBD1. Germline values: CDR1 SQVTM, CDR2 ANQGSEA. CDR3 size: 12 residues. V shed 2 bases and J 11 bases; nucleotides not matched to a gene: 8.

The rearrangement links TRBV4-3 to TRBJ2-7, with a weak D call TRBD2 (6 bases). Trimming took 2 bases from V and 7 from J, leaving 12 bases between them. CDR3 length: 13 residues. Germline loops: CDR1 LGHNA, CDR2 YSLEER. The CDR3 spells CASSQRGAWEQYF. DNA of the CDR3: TGCGCCAGCAGCCAACGCGGGGCATGGGAGCAGTACTTC.

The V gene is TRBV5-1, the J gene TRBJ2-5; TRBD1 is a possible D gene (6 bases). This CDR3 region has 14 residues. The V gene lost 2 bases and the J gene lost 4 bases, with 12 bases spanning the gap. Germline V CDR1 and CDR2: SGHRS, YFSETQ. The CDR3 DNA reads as TGCGCCAGCAGCTTTTACAGGGTACGAGAGACCCAGTACTTC. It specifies CASSFYRVRETQYF.

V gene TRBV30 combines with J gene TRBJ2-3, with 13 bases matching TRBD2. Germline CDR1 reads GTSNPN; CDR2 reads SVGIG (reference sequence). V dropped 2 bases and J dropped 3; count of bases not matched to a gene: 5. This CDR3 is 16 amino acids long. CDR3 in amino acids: CAWSPLLAGGTDTQYF. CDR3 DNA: TGTGCCTGGAGTCCGCTACTAGCGGGGGGGACAGATACGCAGTATTTT.

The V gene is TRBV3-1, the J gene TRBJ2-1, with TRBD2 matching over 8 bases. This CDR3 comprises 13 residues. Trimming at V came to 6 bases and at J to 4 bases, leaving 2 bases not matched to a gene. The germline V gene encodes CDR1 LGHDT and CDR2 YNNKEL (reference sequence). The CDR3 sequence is CASRASGYNEQFF. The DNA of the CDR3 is TGTGCCAGCAGGGCTAGCGGGTACAATGAGCAGTTCTTC.

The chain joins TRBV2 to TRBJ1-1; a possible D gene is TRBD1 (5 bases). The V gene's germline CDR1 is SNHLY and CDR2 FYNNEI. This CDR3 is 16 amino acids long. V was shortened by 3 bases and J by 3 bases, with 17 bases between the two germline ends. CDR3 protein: CASSETPGPQDTEAFF. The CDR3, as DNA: TGTGCCAGCAGTGAGACTCCGGGGCCCCAAGACACTGAAGCTTTCTTT.

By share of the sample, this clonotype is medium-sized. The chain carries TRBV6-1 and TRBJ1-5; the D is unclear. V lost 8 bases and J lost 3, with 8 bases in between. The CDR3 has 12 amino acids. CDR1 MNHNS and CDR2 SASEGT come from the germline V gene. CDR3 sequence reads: CASRGANQPQHF. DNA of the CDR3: TGTGCCAGCCGGGGAGCCAATCAGCCCCAGCATTTT.

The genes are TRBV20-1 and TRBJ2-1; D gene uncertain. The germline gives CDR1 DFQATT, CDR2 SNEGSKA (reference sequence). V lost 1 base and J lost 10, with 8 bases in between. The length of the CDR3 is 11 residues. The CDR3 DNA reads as TGCAGTGCTAGAGGAGTGACGGAGCAGTTCTTC. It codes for CSARGVTEQFF.

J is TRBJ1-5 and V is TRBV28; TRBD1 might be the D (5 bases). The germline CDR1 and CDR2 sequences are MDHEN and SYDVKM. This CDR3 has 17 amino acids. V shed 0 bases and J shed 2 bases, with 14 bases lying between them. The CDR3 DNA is TGTGCCAGCAGTTTATGGTCAGGGAACATGGGCAATCAGCCCCAGCATTTT. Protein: CASSLWSGNMGNQPQHF.

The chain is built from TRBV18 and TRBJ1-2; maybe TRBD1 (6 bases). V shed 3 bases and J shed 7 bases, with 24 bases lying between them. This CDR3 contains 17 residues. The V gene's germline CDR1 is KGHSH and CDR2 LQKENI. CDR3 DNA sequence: TGTGCCAGCTCACCGACAACATACGCTCACAGGGAATCTGGCTACACCTTC. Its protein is CASSPTTYAHRESGYTF.

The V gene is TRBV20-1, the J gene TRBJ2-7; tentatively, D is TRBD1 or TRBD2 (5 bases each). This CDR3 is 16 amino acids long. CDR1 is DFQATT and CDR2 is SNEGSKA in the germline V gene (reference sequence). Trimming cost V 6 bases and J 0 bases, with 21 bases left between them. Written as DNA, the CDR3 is TGCAGTGCCCCGCCAAGAGGCCCAGGGAGCTCCTACGAGCAGTACTTC. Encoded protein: CSAPPRGPGSSYEQYF.

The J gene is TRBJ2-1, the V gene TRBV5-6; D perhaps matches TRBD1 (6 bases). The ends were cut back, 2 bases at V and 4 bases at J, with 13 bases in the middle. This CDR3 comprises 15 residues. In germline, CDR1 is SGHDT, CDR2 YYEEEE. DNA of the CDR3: TGTGCCAGCAGCTTAGGAACAGGGCCATACAATGAGCAGTTCTTC. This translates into CASSLGTGPYNEQFF.

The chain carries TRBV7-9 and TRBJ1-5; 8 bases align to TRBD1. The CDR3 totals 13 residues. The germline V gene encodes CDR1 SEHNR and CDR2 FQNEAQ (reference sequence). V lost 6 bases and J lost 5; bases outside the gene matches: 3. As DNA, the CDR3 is TGTGCCAGCAGACAGACAGGGGATCAGCCCCAGCATTTT. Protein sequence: CASRQTGDQPQHF.